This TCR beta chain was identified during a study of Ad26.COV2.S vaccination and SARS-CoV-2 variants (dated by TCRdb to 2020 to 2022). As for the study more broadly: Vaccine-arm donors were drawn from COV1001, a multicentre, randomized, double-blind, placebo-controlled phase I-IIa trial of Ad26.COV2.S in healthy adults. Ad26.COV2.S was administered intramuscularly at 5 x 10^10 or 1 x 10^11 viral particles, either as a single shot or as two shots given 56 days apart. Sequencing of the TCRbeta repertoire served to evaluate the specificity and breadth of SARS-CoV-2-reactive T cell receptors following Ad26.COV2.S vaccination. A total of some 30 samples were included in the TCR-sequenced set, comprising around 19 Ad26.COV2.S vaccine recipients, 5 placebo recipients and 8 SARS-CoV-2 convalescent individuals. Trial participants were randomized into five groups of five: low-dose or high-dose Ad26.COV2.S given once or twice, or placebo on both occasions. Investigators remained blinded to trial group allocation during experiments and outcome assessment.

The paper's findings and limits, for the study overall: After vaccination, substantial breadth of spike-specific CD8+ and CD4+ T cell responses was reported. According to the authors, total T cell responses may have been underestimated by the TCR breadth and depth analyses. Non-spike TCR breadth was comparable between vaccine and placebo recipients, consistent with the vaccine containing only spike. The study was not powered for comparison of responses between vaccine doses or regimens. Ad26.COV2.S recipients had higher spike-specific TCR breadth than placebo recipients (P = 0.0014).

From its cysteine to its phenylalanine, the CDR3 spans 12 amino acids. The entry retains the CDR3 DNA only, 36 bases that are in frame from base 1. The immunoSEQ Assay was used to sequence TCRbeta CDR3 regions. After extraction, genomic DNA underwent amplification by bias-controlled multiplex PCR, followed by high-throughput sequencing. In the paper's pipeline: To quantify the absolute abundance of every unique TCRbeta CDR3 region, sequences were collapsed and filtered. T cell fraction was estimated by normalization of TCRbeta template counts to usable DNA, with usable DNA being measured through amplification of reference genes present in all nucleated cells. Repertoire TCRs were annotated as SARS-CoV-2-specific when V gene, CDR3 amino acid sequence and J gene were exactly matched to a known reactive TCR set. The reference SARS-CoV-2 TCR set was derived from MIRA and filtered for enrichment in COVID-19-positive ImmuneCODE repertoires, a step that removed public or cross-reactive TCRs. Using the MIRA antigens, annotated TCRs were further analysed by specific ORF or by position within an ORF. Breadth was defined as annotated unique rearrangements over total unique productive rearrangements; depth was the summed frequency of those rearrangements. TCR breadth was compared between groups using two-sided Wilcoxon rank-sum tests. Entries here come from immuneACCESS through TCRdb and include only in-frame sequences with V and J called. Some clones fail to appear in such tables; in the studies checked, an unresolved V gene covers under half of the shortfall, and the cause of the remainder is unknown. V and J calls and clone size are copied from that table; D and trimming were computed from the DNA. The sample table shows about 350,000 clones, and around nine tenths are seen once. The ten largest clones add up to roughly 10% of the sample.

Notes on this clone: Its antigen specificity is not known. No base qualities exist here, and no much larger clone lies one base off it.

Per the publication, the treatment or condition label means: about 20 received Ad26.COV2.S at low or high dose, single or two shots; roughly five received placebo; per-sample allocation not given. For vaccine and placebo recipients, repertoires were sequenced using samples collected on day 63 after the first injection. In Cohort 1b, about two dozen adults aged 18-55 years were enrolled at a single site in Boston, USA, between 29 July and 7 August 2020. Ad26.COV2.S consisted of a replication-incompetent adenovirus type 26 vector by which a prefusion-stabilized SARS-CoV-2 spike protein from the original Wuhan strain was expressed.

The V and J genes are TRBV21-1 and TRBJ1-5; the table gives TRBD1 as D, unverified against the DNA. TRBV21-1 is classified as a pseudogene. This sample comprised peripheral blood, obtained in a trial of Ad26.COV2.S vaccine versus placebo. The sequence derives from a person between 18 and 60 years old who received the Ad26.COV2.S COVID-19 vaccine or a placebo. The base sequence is TGTGCCAGCAGGTTTGGGTGGGCTCTTCCGCATTTT. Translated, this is CASRFGWALPHF.